The 26 T cell receptor beta chains listed next were all sequenced from one sample in a study of control samples from healthy donors and cancer patients. Sequencing was performed with immunoSEQ multiplex PCR; in TCRdb, only in-frame clones are kept and a portion is missing. The repertoire includes roughly 120,000 clones, about nine tenths of them detected once, and 3.4% sits in the top ten. Input material: blood. These receptors all come from a middle-aged man in good health.

This chain joins TRBV6-5 and TRBJ1-1, with TRBD1 matching 8 bases. Germline values: CDR1 MNHEY, CDR2 SVGAGI. CDR3 length: 14 amino acids. J gave up 5 bases and V 4 bases, and 6 bases lay outside the gene matches. The CDR3 DNA reads TGTGCCAGCAGTTCGAGACAGGGGAGGACTGAAGCTTTCTTT. The encoded protein is CASSSRQGRTEAFF.

V usage is TRBV4-2 and J usage is TRBJ1-3, with a weak D call TRBD1 (5 bases). Germline loops: CDR1 LGHNA, CDR2 YNFKEQ. Trimming left V 4 bases short and J 0 bases short, with 10 bases between. The CDR3 has 15 residues. The CDR3 nucleotides read TGTGCCAGCAGCCTAAATACAGGCTCTGGAAACACCATATATTTT. It yields the protein CASSLNTGSGNTIYF.

The chain joins TRBV6-6 to TRBJ2-3, with D possibly being TRBD1 (6 bases). Between the trimmed V and J ends, which lost 4 bases and 5 bases, there was a span of 7 bases. The length of the CDR3 is 12 residues. The germline gives CDR1 MNHNY, CDR2 SVGAGI (reference sequence). CDR3 sequence reads: CASSWGRDTQYF. DNA of the CDR3: TGTGCCAGCAGTTGGGGGCGAGATACGCAGTATTTT.

The chain carries TRBV24-1 and TRBJ1-1, with TRBD1 identical over 8 bases. The CDR3 is 15 amino acids. J gave up 1 base and V 2 bases, and 2 bases lay outside the gene matches. Germline loops: CDR1 KGHDR, CDR2 SFDVKD. Here the CDR3 reads CATSDSGTGNTEAFF. DNA of the CDR3: TGTGCCACCAGTGATTCCGGGACAGGGAACACTGAAGCTTTCTTT.

The rearrangement joins TRBV27 to TRBJ1-1; 10 bases agree with TRBD1. With V trimmed by 6 bases and J by 0 bases, 4 bases remained unmatched. Germline CDR1 is MNHEY and CDR2 is SMNVEV (reference sequence). The CDR3 sequence is 15 residues long. CDR3 sequence: CASRRQGAVNTEAFF. DNA for the CDR3: TGTGCCAGCAGGAGACAGGGGGCCGTGAACACTGAAGCTTTCTTT.

CDR3 loop: CASSLVSPGTDYNEQFF. The CDR3 nucleotides read TGCGCCAGCAGCTTGGTGAGTCCCGGGACAGACTACAATGAGCAGTTCTTC. V is TRBV5-1 and J is TRBJ2-1; 7 bases align to TRBD1. Looked up from germline, CDR1 is SGHRS and CDR2 is YFSETQ. The CDR3 runs 17 residues. V lost 0 bases to trimming and J lost 3 bases; unmatched junction nucleotides: 9.

The chain combines TRBV7-9 with TRBJ2-3; no definite D call. The ends were cut back, 5 bases at V and 3 bases at J, with 9 bases in the middle. Germline lookup yields CDR1 SEHNR and CDR2 FQNEAQ (reference sequence). There are 13 residues in the CDR3. CDR3 amino acids: CASSITTTDTQYF. The CDR3 coding sequence is TGTGCCAGCAGCATTACAACGACAGATACGCAGTATTTT.

This chain links TRBV21-1 with TRBJ1-1. TRBV21-1 is an annotated pseudogene. The CDR3 runs to 12 residues. CDR3 loop: CASSTDLVPAFF. The CDR3 DNA is TGTGCCAGCAGCACGGACTTGGTGCCAGCTTTCTTT.

The chain uses TRBV30 and TRBJ1-4, with D possibly TRBD1 on 6 matching bases. V lost 1 base and J lost 4, with 10 bases in between. Germline loops: CDR1 GTSNPN, CDR2 SVGIG (reference sequence). CDR3 length equals 14 residues. The CDR3 DNA follows: TGTGCCTGGAGTGGGGGGCAGTATAATGAAAAACTGTTTTTT. Translating it yields CAWSGGQYNEKLFF. The complete variable domain, with remaining parts taken from reference TRBV30 and TRBJ1-4, reads SQTIHQWPATLVQPVGSPLSLECTVEGTSNPNLYWYRQAAGRGLQLLFYSVGIGQISSEVPQNLSASRPQDRQFILSSKKLLLSDSGFYLCAWSGGQYNEKLFFGSGTQLSVL.

In this sample, this clone turned up once. This chain uses TRBV3-1 (or the pseudogene TRBV3-2) with TRBJ1-2, with a tentative D call TRBD1 (6 bases). Trimming took off 4 bases at V and 4 bases at J, with 19 bases between the two ends. The CDR3 has 16 residues. Germline-derived CDR1 and CDR2 are LGHDT and YNNKEL (reference sequence). CDR3 sequence (DNA): TGTGCCAGCAGCCGCGGCGGACAGACAAACCTCTATGGCTACACCTTC. Translating it yields CASSRGGQTNLYGYTF.

The genes are TRBV24-1 and TRBJ2-1; TRBD1 matches at 7 bases. CDR3 length: 14 residues. Germline values: CDR1 KGHDR, CDR2 SFDVKD. Trimming took 5 bases from V and 7 from J; bases not matched to a gene: 7. The CDR3 nucleotides are TGTGCCACCAGTGGCACCGGGACAGTGAATGAGCAGTTCTTC. It yields the protein CATSGTGTVNEQFF.

V gene TRBV6-5 combines with J gene TRBJ2-5, with a tentative D call TRBD2 (6 bases). CDR3 length equals 13 residues. The V end lost 7 bases, the J end lost 5 bases, and 14 bases lay between the germline ends. The germline V gene has CDR1 MNHEY and CDR2 SVGAGI. CDR3 coding DNA: TGTGCCAGCAATTCGGGGGTAAAGGAGACCCAGTACTTC. This codes for CASNSGVKETQYF.

The chain joins TRBV10-2 to TRBJ2-3; D might be TRBD1 or TRBD2, each matching 5 bases. CDR3 length equals 14 residues. Germline CDR1 reads WSHSY; CDR2 reads SAAADI. Trimming pared 6 bases from V and 4 bases from J, leaving 14 bases between. This CDR3 is CASRTGTVADTQYF. CDR3 nucleotides: TGCGCCAGCAGGACCGGGACCGTCGCAGATACGCAGTATTTT.

This rearrangement joins TRBV19 to TRBJ2-5; 7 positions match TRBD1. V dropped 2 bases and J dropped 5; count of bases not matched to a gene: 8. CDR3 length: 15 amino acids. Per the germline V gene, CDR1 is LNHDA and CDR2 is SQIVND (reference sequence). The CDR3 DNA is TGTGCCAGTAGTATACGGGGACAGATCGATGAGACCCAGTACTTC. Protein: CASSIRGQIDETQYF.

V and J are TRBV19 and TRBJ1-6; D ambiguous. CDR1 LNHDA and CDR2 SQIVND come from the germline V gene (reference sequence). Trimming left V 6 bases short and J 6 bases short, with 12 bases between. The CDR3 is 14 residues long. CDR3 protein: CASSLVQANSPLHF. CDR3 bases: TGTGCCAGTAGCCTAGTCCAGGCTAATTCACCCCTCCACTTT.

The chain has TRBV18 and TRBJ2-7; 12 nucleotides match TRBD2. V dropped 3 bases and J dropped 0; count of bases not matched to a gene: 3. The length of the CDR3 is 16 residues. Germline CDR1 is KGHSH and CDR2 is LQKENI. The CDR3, as DNA: TGTGCCAGCTCACCCGGACTAGCGGGGAGCTCCTACGAGCAGTACTTC. As protein: CASSPGLAGSSYEQYF.

This clone turned up a few times. This chain joins TRBV27 and TRBJ1-2, with a tentative D call TRBD1 (5 bases). Trimming removed 4 bases at V and 8 bases at J, with 20 bases between. The CDR3 totals 15 residues. Germline V gives CDR1 MNHEY, CDR2 SMNVEV (reference sequence). The CDR3 DNA is TGTGCCAGCAGTTCGTCCCGGGCAGGGAACGGGGGCTACACCTTC. Amino acid sequence: CASSSSRAGNGGYTF.

This clone was seen a single time. V gene TRBV30 combines with J gene TRBJ2-3; 10 bases are a match to TRBD2. The CDR3 is 14 amino acids. With 2 bases clipped from V and 4 bases from J, the junction kept 3 bases outside the gene matches. The V gene's germline CDR1 is GTSNPN and CDR2 SVGIG (reference sequence). The CDR3 loop is CAWSSGGASDTQYF. In DNA, the CDR3 is TGTGCCTGGAGTAGCGGGGGGGCTTCAGATACGCAGTATTTT.

This rearrangement joins TRBV5-6 to TRBJ1-1; maybe TRBD1 (6 bases). Trimming stripped 1 base from V and 5 bases from J, with 15 bases between. CDR1 and CDR2 (germline): SGHDT, YYEEEE. The CDR3 is made up of 15 amino acids. The CDR3 nucleotides read TGTGCCAGCAGCTTGCAACAGGGATGGCGGACTGAAGCTTTCTTT. It yields the protein CASSLQQGWRTEAFF.

The V gene is TRBV25-1, the J gene TRBJ2-3, with a tentative D call TRBD1 (5 bases). Trimming pared 1 base from V and 5 bases from J, leaving 13 bases between. The CDR3 extends over 15 amino acids. Germline CDR1 MGHDK, CDR2 SYGVNS. CDR3 residues: CASSELFVQGDTQYF. CDR3 DNA: TGTGCCAGCAGTGAATTGTTCGTTCAGGGAGATACGCAGTATTTT.

The rearrangement joins TRBV18 to TRBJ1-2; D remains unclear. The germline CDR1 and CDR2 sequences are KGHSH and LQKENI. The V end was cut by 3 bases, the J end by 0 bases, with 11 bases between. The CDR3 is 15 amino acids. The CDR3 sequence: CASSPGGKPNYGYTF. The CDR3 coding sequence is TGTGCCAGCTCACCCGGCGGGAAACCTAACTATGGCTACACCTTC.

J is TRBJ1-1 and V is TRBV4-3; no reliable D call. Trimming cost V 2 bases and J 3 bases, with 10 bases left between them. This CDR3 contains 14 residues. Germline loops: CDR1 LGHNA, CDR2 YSLEER. CDR3 sequence: CASSQTDRDTEAFF. CDR3 bases: TGCGCCAGCAGCCAAACTGACCGTGACACTGAAGCTTTCTTT.

This clone has more than one count but fewer than ten. The rearrangement joins TRBV24-1 to TRBJ2-2; 7 nucleotides align to TRBD1. V shed 6 bases and J 4 bases; nucleotides not matched to a gene: 4. The germline V gene encodes CDR1 KGHDR and CDR2 SFDVKD. The CDR3 runs 14 residues. This chain's CDR3 is CATSPGTATGELFF. CDR3 DNA sequence: TGTGCCACCAGTCCCGGGACAGCCACCGGGGAGCTGTTTTTT.

The V call is TRBV9, the J call TRBJ1-5; the D gene is possibly TRBD1 (6 bases). V lost 0 bases, J lost 6 bases, and 13 bases lay in between. Germline V CDR1 and CDR2: SGDLS, YYNGEE. The CDR3 is made up of 15 amino acids. The CDR3 bases are TGTGCCAGCAGCGTAGGCGGGGGCACGGGTCAGCCCCAGCATTTT. This gives the protein CASSVGGGTGQPQHF.

This chain joins TRBV29-1 and TRBJ1-1, with 8 positions matching TRBD1. Germline lookup yields CDR1 SQVTM and CDR2 ANQGSEA. The J segment lost 1 base and the V segment lost 6 bases, leaving 4 bases of the junction unmatched. The CDR3 spans 13 residues. CDR3 nucleotides: TGCAGCGTCTCCGGACAGGGGAACACTGAAGCTTTCTTT. Amino acids: CSVSGQGNTEAFF.

This chain uses TRBV18 with TRBJ2-7; a possible D gene is TRBD2 (6 bases). The CDR3 extends over 17 amino acids. Deletions cut 3 bases from V and 6 bases from J, with 24 bases between. In germline, CDR1 is KGHSH, CDR2 LQKENI. This CDR3 is CASSPLPATGGTGEQYF. The CDR3 region has the DNA TGTGCCAGCTCACCCCTCCCTGCCACAGGAGGGACGGGCGAGCAGTACTTC.